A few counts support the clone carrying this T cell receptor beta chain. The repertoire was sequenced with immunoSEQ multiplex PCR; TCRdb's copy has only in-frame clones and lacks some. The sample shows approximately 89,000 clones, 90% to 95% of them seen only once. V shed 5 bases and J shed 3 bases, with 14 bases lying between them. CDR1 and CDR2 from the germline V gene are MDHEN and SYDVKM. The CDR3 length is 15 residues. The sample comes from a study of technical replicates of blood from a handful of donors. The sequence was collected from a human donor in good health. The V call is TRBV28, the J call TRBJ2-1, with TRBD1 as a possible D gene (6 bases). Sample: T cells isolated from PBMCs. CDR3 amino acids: CASSHRTAVYNEQFF. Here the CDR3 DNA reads TGTGCCAGCAGTCACCGGACAGCGGTCTACAATGAGCAGTTCTTC.